This entry concerns a single TCR beta chain. The length of the CDR3 is 16 residues. Trimming at V came to 4 bases and at J to 5 bases, leaving 9 bases not matched to a gene. CDR1 KGHDR and CDR2 SFDVKD come from the germline V gene. MiXCR, applied by TCRdb to the 5' RACE reads, yields one record per CDR3 protein. The data hold 350,000 to 600,000 distinct CDR3 sequences, with approximately 15% observed a single time. This sample stems from a study of identical twins. These data were likewise used in another study, on yellow fever vaccine responses in identical twins.

J is TRBJ2-7 and V is TRBV24-1, with 11 positions matching TRBD1. This TCR was recovered from a young woman in good health. Sequenced sample: CD4+ T cells sorted from blood. CDR3 nucleotide sequence: TGTGCCACCAGTGACCCGATGGACAGGGGGCGACACGAGCAGTACTTC. This translates into CATSDPMDRGRHEQYF.